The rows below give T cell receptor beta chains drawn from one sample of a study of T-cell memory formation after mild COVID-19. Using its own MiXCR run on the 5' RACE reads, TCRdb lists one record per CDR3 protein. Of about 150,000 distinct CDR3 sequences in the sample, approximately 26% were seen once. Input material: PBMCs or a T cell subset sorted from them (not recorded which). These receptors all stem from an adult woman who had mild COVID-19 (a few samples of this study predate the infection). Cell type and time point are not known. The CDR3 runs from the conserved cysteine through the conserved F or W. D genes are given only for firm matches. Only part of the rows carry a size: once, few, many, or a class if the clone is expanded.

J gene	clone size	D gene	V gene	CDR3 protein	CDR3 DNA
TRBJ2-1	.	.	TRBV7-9	CASSPKDSYNEQFF	TGTGCCAGCAGCCCTAAGGACTCCTACAATGAGCAGTTCTTC
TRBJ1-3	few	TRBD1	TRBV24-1	CATSDEGADGNTIYF	TGTGCCACCAGTGATGAGGGGGCTGATGGAAACACCATATATTTT
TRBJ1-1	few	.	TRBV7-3	CASSLESEGIAFF	TGTGCCAGCAGCTTAGAGTCGGAGGGGATAGCTTTCTTT
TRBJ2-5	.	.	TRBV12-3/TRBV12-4	CASSFGGVVTQYF	TGTGCCAGCAGTTTCGGGGGTGTTGTGACCCAGTACTTC
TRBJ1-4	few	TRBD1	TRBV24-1	CATSDARQGGDEKLFF	TGTGCCACCAGTGATGCCCGACAGGGCGGGGATGAAAAACTGTTTTTT
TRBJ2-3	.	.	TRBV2	CASSEGRITDTQYF	TGTGCCAGCAGTGAAGGGCGGATCACAGATACGCAGTATTTT
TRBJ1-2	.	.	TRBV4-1	CASSQGAQGRGGYTF	TGCGCCAGCAGCCAAGGCGCCCAGGGTAGAGGTGGCTACACCTTC
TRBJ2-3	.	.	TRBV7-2	CASSDRRGGGTDTQYF	TGTGCCAGCAGCGACCGAAGAGGGGGTGGCACAGATACGCAGTATTTT
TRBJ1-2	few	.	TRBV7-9	CASSPPPGHGYTF	TGTGCCAGCAGCCCACCCCCCGGACATGGCTACACCTTC
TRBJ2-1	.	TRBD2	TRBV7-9	CASSLKLAGSDEQFF	TGTGCCAGCAGCTTAAAACTAGCGGGGTCCGATGAGCAGTTCTTC
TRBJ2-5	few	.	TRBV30	CAWSVRGTAQETQYF	TGTGCCTGGAGTGTACGTGGCACAGCGCAAGAGACCCAGTACTTC
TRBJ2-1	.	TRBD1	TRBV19	CASSIDYGDRGGYNEQFF	TGTGCCAGTAGTATAGATTACGGGGACAGGGGAGGCTACAATGAGCAGTTCTTC
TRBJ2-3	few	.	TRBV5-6	CASSLWPDTQYF	TGTGCCAGCAGCTTGTGGCCGGATACGCAGTATTTT
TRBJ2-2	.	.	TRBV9	CASSPQGPPGTGELFF	TGTGCCAGCAGCCCCCAGGGACCCCCCGGCACCGGGGAGCTGTTTTTT
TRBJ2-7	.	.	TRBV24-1	CATSDSDRGEQYF	TGTGCCACCAGTGATTCGGACAGAGGCGAGCAGTACTTC
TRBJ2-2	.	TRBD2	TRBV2	CASSSSGELANTGELFF	TGTGCCAGCAGTTCCAGCGGGGAACTCGCGAACACCGGGGAGCTGTTTTTT
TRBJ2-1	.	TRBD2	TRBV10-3	CAISEFPLSSGRYNEQFF	TGTGCCATCAGTGAGTTTCCCCTTAGTAGCGGGAGGTACAATGAGCAGTTCTTC
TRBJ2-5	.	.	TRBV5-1	CASSLSTGETQYF	TGCGCCAGCAGCTTGAGTACAGGAGAGACCCAGTACTTC
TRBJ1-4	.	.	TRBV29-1	CSVEDSSNEKLFF	TGCAGCGTTGAGGACAGCAGTAATGAAAAACTGTTTTTT
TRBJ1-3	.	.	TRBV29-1	CSVDFRQSRDTIYF	TGCAGCGTTGATTTCCGACAGAGTCGGGACACCATATATTTT
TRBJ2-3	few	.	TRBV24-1	CATSVTDTQYF	TGTGCCACCAGTGTTACGGATACGCAGTATTTT
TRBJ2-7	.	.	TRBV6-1	CASSAFSYEQYF	TGTGCCAGCAGTGCCTTTTCCTACGAGCAGTACTTC
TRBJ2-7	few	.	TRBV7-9	CASSSPGTPTYEQYF	TGTGCCAGCAGCTCGCCCGGGACACCAACCTACGAGCAGTACTTC
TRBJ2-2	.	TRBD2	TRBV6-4	CASSEGGRPYTGELFF	TGTGCCAGCAGTGAGGGCGGGAGACCTTACACCGGGGAGCTGTTTTTT
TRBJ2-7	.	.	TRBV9	CASSSTGHRGYEQYF	TGTGCCAGCAGTTCCACGGGACACCGTGGATACGAGCAGTACTTC
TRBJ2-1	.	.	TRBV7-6	CASSPGTELYNEQFF	TGTGCCAGCAGCCCCGGGACTGAGCTCTACAATGAGCAGTTCTTC
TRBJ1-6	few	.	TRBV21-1	CASSPPTGLSDSPLHF	TGTGCCAGCAGCCCACCGACAGGGCTTTCTGATTCACCCCTCCACTTT
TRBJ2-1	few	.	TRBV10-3	CAIRTGTGNEQFF	TGTGCCATCAGAACAGGGACGGGGAATGAGCAGTTCTTC
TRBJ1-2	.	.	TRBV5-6	CASSRGRTGGSGYTF	TGTGCCAGCAGCCGCGGTAGGACGGGGGGTAGTGGCTACACCTTC
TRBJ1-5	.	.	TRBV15	CATSRESDQPQHF	TGTGCCACCAGCAGAGAAAGCGATCAGCCCCAGCATTTT
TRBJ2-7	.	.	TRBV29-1	CSVERRGGSYEQYF	TGCAGCGTTGAAAGGAGGGGAGGATCCTACGAGCAGTACTTC
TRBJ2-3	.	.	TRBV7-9	CASSQGYSTDTQYF	TGTGCCAGCAGCCAAGGGTACAGCACAGATACGCAGTATTTT
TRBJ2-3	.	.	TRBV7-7	CASSSIGGDTQYF	TGTGCCAGCAGCTCCATCGGCGGAGATACGCAGTATTTT
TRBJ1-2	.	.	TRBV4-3	CASSPTGVNYGYTF	TGCGCCAGCAGCCCTACGGGGGTTAACTATGGCTACACCTTC
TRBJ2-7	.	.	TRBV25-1	CASKGYEQYF	TGTGCCAGCAAGGGCTACGAGCAGTACTTC
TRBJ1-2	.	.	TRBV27	CASSLQGGYGYTF	TGTGCCAGCAGCTTACAGGGAGGATATGGCTACACCTTC
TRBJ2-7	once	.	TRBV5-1	CASSLGDISPVYEQYF	TGCGCCAGCAGCTTGGGGGACATTAGCCCTGTCTACGAGCAGTACTTC
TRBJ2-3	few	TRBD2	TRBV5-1	CASRTSDTQYF	TGCGCCAGCAGGACTAGCGATACGCAGTATTTT
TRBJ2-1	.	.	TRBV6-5	CASSYLTTGNNEQFF	TGTGCCAGCAGTTACTTAACTACAGGAAACAATGAGCAGTTCTTC
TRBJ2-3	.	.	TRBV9	CASSPYLLAPDTDTQYF	TGTGCCAGCAGCCCGTACCTACTAGCTCCAGACACAGATACGCAGTATTTT
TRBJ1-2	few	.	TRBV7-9	CASSPSRAPGGYTF	TGTGCCAGCAGCCCCTCCCGGGCCCCGGGCGGCTACACCTTC
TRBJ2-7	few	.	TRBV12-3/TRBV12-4	CASSLYRYNYEQYF	TGTGCCAGCAGTCTTTACAGGTATAACTACGAGCAGTACTTC
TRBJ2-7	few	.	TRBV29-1	CSVQSGPNSYEQYF	TGCAGCGTGCAGAGCGGACCGAACTCCTACGAGCAGTACTTC
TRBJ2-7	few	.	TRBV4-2	CASSLRRSSYEQYF	TGTGCCAGCAGCCTACGGAGATCTTCCTACGAGCAGTACTTC
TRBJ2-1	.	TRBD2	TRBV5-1	CASSLGPPGLGTNEQFF	TGCGCCAGCAGCTTGGGGCCCCCGGGACTAGGGACCAATGAGCAGTTCTTC
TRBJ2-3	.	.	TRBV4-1	CASSQLGTVRSTDTQYF	TGCGCCAGCAGCCAATTAGGGACGGTCCGGAGCACAGATACGCAGTATTTT
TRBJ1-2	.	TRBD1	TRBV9	CASSAPTGGAYGYTF	TGTGCCAGCAGCGCTCCGACAGGGGGTGCCTATGGCTACACCTTC
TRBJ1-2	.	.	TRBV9	CASSPDGSSYGYTF	TGTGCCAGCAGCCCCGATGGCAGTTCCTATGGCTACACCTTC
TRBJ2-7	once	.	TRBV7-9	CASSSNSGRSSYEQYF	TGTGCCAGCAGCTCAAACTCAGGCCGATCCTCCTACGAGCAGTACTTC
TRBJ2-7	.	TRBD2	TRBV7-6	CASSQGLAGDHYHF	TGTGCCAGCAGCCAGGGACTAGCGGGGGACCATTATCACTTC
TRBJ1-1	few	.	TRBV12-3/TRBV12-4	CASSFVDRLNTEAFF	TGTGCCAGCAGTTTCGTCGACAGATTGAACACTGAAGCTTTCTTT
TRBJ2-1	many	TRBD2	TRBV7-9	CASSSGTSGSSWEQFF	TGTGCCAGCAGCTCGGGGACTAGCGGGAGTTCTTGGGAGCAGTTCTTC
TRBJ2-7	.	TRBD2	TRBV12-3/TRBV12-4	CASRELAGGYEQYF	TGTGCCAGCAGGGAACTAGCGGGAGGGTACGAGCAGTACTTC
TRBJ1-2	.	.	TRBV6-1	CASSYLGSDSYYGYTF	TGTGCCAGCAGCTACCTTGGATCGGACAGCTACTATGGCTACACCTTC
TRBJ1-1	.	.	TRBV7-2	CASSQLLNTEAFF	TGTGCCAGCAGCCAACTCCTGAACACTGAAGCTTTCTTT
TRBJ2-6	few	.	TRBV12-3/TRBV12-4	CASSPYDSGANVLTF	TGTGCCAGCAGTCCGTACGACTCTGGGGCCAACGTCCTGACTTTC
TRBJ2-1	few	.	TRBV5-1	CASWGPYNEQFF	TGCGCCAGCTGGGGCCCCTACAATGAGCAGTTCTTC
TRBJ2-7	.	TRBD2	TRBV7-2	CASSATSGSSSYEQYF	TGTGCCAGCAGCGCAACTAGCGGGAGTTCGTCCTACGAGCAGTACTTC